Below, 23 T cell receptor beta chains from the same sample are listed, as sequenced in a study of T cell repertoires in ileal Crohn's disease. Sequenced by immunoSEQ multiplex PCR; TCRdb stores in-frame clones only, minus some. The sample lists roughly 4,700 clones, about four fifths occurring once. Material for sequencing was ileal tissue. All receptors come from an adult with Crohn's disease.

This chain uses TRBV19 with TRBJ1-1, with 8 bases aligning to TRBD1. The CDR3 contains 14 residues. The germline V gene encodes CDR1 LNHDA and CDR2 SQIVND (reference sequence). With 5 bases clipped from V and 10 bases from J, the junction kept 12 bases outside the gene matches. In DNA form, the CDR3 reads TGTGCCAGTAGTGTCCCCGGACAGGGAAAGCCAGCTTTCTTT. Protein: CASSVPGQGKPAFF.

J is TRBJ1-1 and V is TRBV9; D is ambiguous. The germline V gene encodes CDR1 SGDLS and CDR2 YYNGEE. V was cut by 0 bases and J by 6 bases, with 12 bases left in between. This CDR3 is 14 amino acids long. As DNA, the CDR3 is TGTGCCAGCAGCGTAGTGGGAGATAAGCCTGAAGCTTTCTTT. Translation gives CASSVVGDKPEAFF.

The chain couples TRBV6-5 to TRBJ2-3, with TRBD2 identical over 9 bases. This CDR3 is built from 15 residues. Trimming removed 4 bases from V and 2 bases from J; junction bases left unmatched: 4. In germline, CDR1 is MNHEY, CDR2 SVGAGI. The CDR3 DNA reads TGTGCCAGCAGTTCCGGGACTAGCCACACAGATACGCAGTATTTT. As protein: CASSSGTSHTDTQYF.

The gene calls are TRBV12-5 and TRBJ2-5; TRBD1 aligns across 8 bases. Losses at the gene ends were 6 bases for V and 1 base for J; bases not matched to a gene: 4. In germline, CDR1 is LGHNT, CDR2 FRNRAP. This CDR3 contains 14 residues. CDR3 sequence: CASGPGQAQETQYF. The CDR3 bases are TGTGCTAGTGGGCCGGGACAGGCCCAAGAGACCCAGTACTTC.

V usage is TRBV6-5 and J usage is TRBJ1-6, with D unresolved. The CDR3 is 14 amino acids. Trimming cost V 4 bases and J 9 bases, with 13 bases left between them. Germline loops: CDR1 MNHEY, CDR2 SVGAGI. CDR3 in DNA: TGTGCCAGCAGTTTGGGAGGGTTCGGTTCACCCCTCCACTTT. The encoded protein is CASSLGGFGSPLHF.

The chain couples TRBV2 to TRBJ2-1; TRBD1 agrees at 9 bases. The CDR3 is made up of 15 amino acids. Per the germline V gene, CDR1 is SNHLY and CDR2 is FYNNEI. V lost 5 bases, J lost 8 bases, and 10 bases stayed unmatched. The CDR3 sequence: CASSYGTGRGDEQFF. CDR3 in DNA: TGTGCCAGCAGTTATGGGACAGGGAGGGGCGATGAGCAGTTCTTC.

The chain couples TRBV6-5 to TRBJ2-7; unclear D gene. V lost 8 bases to trimming and J lost 4 bases, with 12 bases between them. The CDR3 is 12 residues long. The germline V gene has CDR1 MNHEY and CDR2 SVGAGI. The CDR3, as DNA: TGTGCCAGCGGCGGCTTATCTTACGAGCAGTACTTC. Translating it yields CASGGLSYEQYF.

The chain links TRBV15 to TRBJ2-5; D is unresolved. The J call may not be correct, given that the DNA end is closer to TRBJ2-7. This CDR3 has 14 residues. Germline assignment: CDR1 LNHNV and CDR2 YYDKDF (reference sequence). This CDR3 reads CATSRLGEAYEQYF. The CDR3 DNA is TGTGCCACCAGCAGACTGGGTGAGGCCTACGAGCAGTACTTC.

A word on this clone: Other DNA sequences in this specimen translate into the identical CDR3. This chain connects TRBV7-3 to TRBJ2-1; 15 nucleotides agree with TRBD2. CDR3 length: 16 amino acids. V lost 1 base and J lost 6; bases outside the gene matches: 1. The V gene's germline CDR1 is SGHTA and CDR2 FQGTGA. This CDR3 reads CASSLMGLAGGNEQFF. The CDR3 DNA is TGTGCCAGCAGCTTAATGGGACTAGCGGGGGGCAATGAGCAGTTCTTC.

The rearrangement uses TRBV30 and TRBJ2-1, with 8 bases fitting TRBD2. The CDR3 loop spans 14 amino acids. CDR1 is GTSNPN, CDR2 SVGIG, per germline (reference sequence). Trimming cost V 5 bases and J 8 bases; bases outside gene matches: 11. DNA for the CDR3: TGTGCCTGGCTGAATCCCGGGGGGGCCGATGAGCAGTTCTTC. Its protein is CAWLNPGGADEQFF.

This chain joins TRBV7-3 and TRBJ2-2, with 7 bases fitting TRBD1. Losses at the gene ends were 5 bases for V and 5 bases for J; bases not matched to a gene: 11. Looked up from germline, CDR1 is SGHTA and CDR2 is FQGTGA. The CDR3 is 16 amino acids. The CDR3 region is CASSPRQGFKTGELFF. CDR3 in DNA: TGTGCCAGCAGCCCACGACAGGGTTTCAAGACCGGGGAGCTGTTTTTT.

J is TRBJ2-5 and V is TRBV7-6; a weak D match, TRBD1 (5 bases). This CDR3 comprises 15 residues. Trimming removed 4 bases from V and 5 bases from J, with 17 bases in between. Per the germline V gene, CDR1 is SGHVS and CDR2 is FNYEAQ. The CDR3 DNA sequence: TGTGCCAGCAGCTCCTGGCTGGGGCTGGACGAGACCCAGTACTTC. Translating gives CASSSWLGLDETQYF.

The V call is TRBV28, the J call TRBJ2-7, with D perhaps TRBD1 (5 bases). Trimming cost V 8 bases and J 4 bases, with 15 bases left between them. The CDR3 loop spans 13 amino acids. Germline V CDR1 and CDR2: MDHEN, SYDVKM. The CDR3 DNA reads TGTGCCAGCGTGGGTAAGGGGCCATACGAGCAGTACTTC. Translated, it gives CASVGKGPYEQYF.

The chain recombines TRBV5-4 with TRBJ2-1, with TRBD2 matching over 14 bases. CDR1 and CDR2 (germline): SGHNT, YYREEE (reference sequence). With V trimmed by 5 bases and J by 6 bases, 4 bases remained unmatched. CDR3 length: 15 residues. In nucleotides, the CDR3 is TGTGCCAGCAGGGCGACTAGCGGGGGGGCCAATGAGCAGTTCTTC. Encoded protein: CASRATSGGANEQFF. Looking up the rest from reference TRBV5-4 and TRBJ2-1 gives the full variable domain: ETGVTQSPTHLIKTRGQQVTLRCSSQSGHNTVSWYQQALGQGPQFIFQYYREEENGRGNFPPRFSGLQFPNYSSELNVNALELDDSALYLCASRATSGGANEQFFGPGTRLTVL.

The chain is built from TRBV18 and TRBJ2-3, with 10 nucleotides matching TRBD1. After removal of 6 bases from V and 1 base from J, the junction contained 4 bases not matched to a gene. Germline values: CDR1 KGHSH, CDR2 LQKENI. CDR3 length equals 15 residues. CDR3 region: CASSRQGAGTDTQYF. For the CDR3, the DNA is TGTGCCAGCTCTCGACAGGGGGCCGGCACAGATACGCAGTATTTT.

This rearrangement joins TRBV4-3 to TRBJ2-2, with D perhaps matching TRBD1 (6 bases). The germline V gene has CDR1 LGHNA and CDR2 YSLEER. This CDR3 is 15 amino acids long. V was shortened by 0 bases and J by 5 bases, with 10 bases between the two germline ends. The CDR3 region is CASSQEYRVTGELFF. Written as DNA, the CDR3 is TGCGCCAGCAGCCAAGAATACAGGGTGACCGGGGAGCTGTTTTTT.

This rearrangement joins TRBV6-6 to TRBJ2-5, with a weak D call TRBD1 (6 bases). Germline V gives CDR1 MNHNY, CDR2 SVGAGI (reference sequence). The CDR3 contains 14 residues. V was shortened by 2 bases and J by 5 bases, with 12 bases between the two germline ends. For the CDR3, the DNA is TGTGCCAGCAGTTACAACAGGGAGTGGGAGACCCAGTACTTC. Protein sequence: CASSYNREWETQYF.

This clone was observed a few times. CDR3 sequence: CATSRDSDSGANVLTF. Here the CDR3 DNA reads TGTGCCACCAGCAGAGATAGCGACTCTGGGGCCAACGTCCTGACTTTC. J is TRBJ2-6 and V is TRBV15; D is possibly TRBD2 (5 bases). The V and J ends lost 0 bases and 0 bases respectively, with 6 bases between them. The CDR3 is 16 amino acids. CDR1 is LNHNV, CDR2 YYDKDF, per germline (reference sequence).

This sequence joins TRBV5-4 and TRBJ2-2; D call uncertain. Trimming took off 3 bases at V and 3 bases at J, with 6 bases between the two ends. CDR1 SGHNT and CDR2 YYREEE come from the germline V gene (reference sequence). The CDR3 covers 13 residues. The CDR3 is CASSSVYTGELFF. CDR3 nucleotides: TGTGCCAGCAGCTCAGTATACACCGGGGAGCTGTTTTTT.

CDR3 in amino acids: CAGDRAGANVLTF. CDR3 DNA: TGTGCCGGTGACAGGGCTGGGGCCAACGTCCTGACTTTC. This chain links TRBV2 with TRBJ2-6; 7 bases match TRBD1. J lost 2 bases, V lost 11 bases, and 3 bases had no gene match. CDR3 length equals 13 residues. Germline V gene lookup returns CDR1 SNHLY and CDR2 FYNNEI.

The V gene is TRBV10-3, the J gene TRBJ2-3, with no clear D. V lost 5 bases to trimming and J lost 1 base, with 13 bases between them. CDR1 ENHRY and CDR2 SYGVKD come from the germline V gene. This CDR3 region has 15 residues. The CDR3 nucleotides are TGTGCCATCAGTCCCTGCGGCACTTGCACAGATACGCAGTATTTT. This sequence encodes CAISPCGTCTDTQYF.

This chain joins TRBV7-3 and TRBJ2-1; 14 bases agree with TRBD2. The CDR3 extends over 15 amino acids. In germline, CDR1 is SGHTA, CDR2 FQGTGA. V gave up 3 bases and J gave up 7 bases; unmatched junction bases: 2. CDR3 bases: TGTGCCAGCAGCTTGACTAGCGGGGGGGGAAATGAGCAGTTCTTC. This gives the protein CASSLTSGGGNEQFF.

CDR3: CASSFGGAGLFF. The CDR3, as DNA: TGCGCCAGCAGCTTCGGCGGGGCGGGGCTGTTTTTT. This rearrangement joins TRBV5-1 to TRBJ2-2; a possible D gene is TRBD2 (6 bases). Trimming left V 2 bases short and J 13 bases short, with 12 bases between. This CDR3 spans 12 amino acids. CDR1 is SGHRS and CDR2 is YFSETQ in the germline V gene. Complete variable domain (other parts from reference TRBV5-1 and TRBJ2-2): KAGVTQTPRYLIKTRGQQVTLSCSPISGHRSVSWYQQTPGQGLQFLFEYFSETQRNKGNFPGRFSGRQFSNSRSEMNVSTLELGDSALYLCASSFGGAGLFFGEGSRLTVL.